Reported below is one T cell receptor (beta chain). The antigen remains unidentified. The data derive from a study of T cell responses to AZD1222 COVID-19 vaccine. With 7 bases removed from V and 1 base from J, the gap between germline ends came to 13 bases. The CDR3 has 14 residues. Per the germline V gene, CDR1 is PRHDT and CDR2 is FYEKMQ (reference sequence). Study-level points and caveats: After the peak T cell response, and only then, were repertoires sampled. Donors in the cohort were predominantly white British and more often female, and clonal diversity was possibly underestimated. Among vaccine-associated CD4 TCRs, coverage spanned spike, with dominance at 160-218 and 743-854.

Produced via immunoSEQ multiplex PCR; TCRdb's table is partial and in-frame only. The sample shows more than 85,000 clones, roughly 91% of them seen only once. Sequencing used peripheral blood, obtained on day 0 of AZD1222 vaccination. The rearrangement uses TRBV13 and TRBJ1-1; D gene unclear. This receptor was identified in an adult in good health. CDR3 region: CASKSGLGNTEAFF. The CDR3, as DNA: TGTGCCAGCAAGTCGGGGTTGGGGAACACTGAAGCTTTCTTT.